These 18 T cell receptor beta chains were sequenced from one sample in a study of shared clonotypes between healthy human individuals. TCRdb's table, derived via immunoSEQ multiplex PCR, lists solely in-frame clones and lacks some. The table shows fewer than 400,000 clones, with 74% occurring only once. Sequencing used memory CD4+ T cells sorted from blood. Noted subset: CD45RA-negative fraction. Receptors originate from a man younger than 45 in good health.

This clone has just a few counts. This CDR3 reads CASSQGTSGQETQYF. The CDR3 coding sequence is TGTGCCAGCAGCCAAGGGACTAGCGGACAAGAGACCCAGTACTTC. The chain links TRBV4-2 to TRBJ2-5, with TRBD2 matching over 10 bases. This CDR3 comprises 15 residues. With 1 base clipped from V and 2 bases from J, the junction kept 1 base outside the gene matches. Germline assignment: CDR1 LGHNA and CDR2 YNFKEQ.

This sequence joins TRBV7-6 and TRBJ2-5; 7 positions agree with TRBD2. Germline V gene lookup returns CDR1 SGHVS and CDR2 FNYEAQ. CDR3 length equals 15 residues. V lost 2 bases and J lost 4; bases outside the gene matches: 7. The CDR3 coding sequence is TGTGCCAGCAGCTTAAGCGGGACGACGGCAGAGACCCAGTACTTC. Amino acids: CASSLSGTTAETQYF.

V gene TRBV2 combines with J gene TRBJ2-4; possible D gene TRBD2, 5 bases. Germline CDR1 reads SNHLY; CDR2 reads FYNNEI. There are 17 residues in the CDR3. Trimming removed 4 bases at V and 0 bases at J, with 16 bases between. CDR3 nucleotide sequence: TGTGCCAGCAGTGTAGAGGCAGCGGCCCTAGCCAAAAACATTCAGTACTTC. It codes for CASSVEAAALAKNIQYF. Using reference TRBV2 and TRBJ2-4 for the parts outside the CDR3, the full variable domain is EPEVTQTPSHQVTQMGQEVILRCVPISNHLYFYWYRQILGQKVEFLVSFYNNEISEKSEIFDDQFSVERPDGSNFTLKIRSTKLEDSAMYFCASSVEAAALAKNIQYFGAGTRLSVL.

The rearrangement joins TRBV6-1 to TRBJ2-7, with D possibly matching TRBD1 (5 bases). V lost 0 bases and J lost 1, with 13 bases in between. The CDR3 extends over 16 amino acids. The germline V gene has CDR1 MNHNS and CDR2 SASEGT. In DNA, the CDR3 is TGTGCCAGCAGTGAAGCGATGAGACAGATTTCCTACGAGCAGTACTTC. It codes for CASSEAMRQISYEQYF.

The genes are TRBV9 and TRBJ1-2, with D possibly TRBD1 on 5 matching bases. The CDR3 spans 15 residues. Germline loops: CDR1 SGDLS, CDR2 YYNGEE. V gave up 0 bases and J gave up 3 bases, with 12 bases separating them. The CDR3 loop is CASSVGGRGHYGYTF. The DNA for the CDR3 is TGTGCCAGCAGCGTAGGGGGACGGGGACACTATGGCTACACCTTC.

This clone occurred once. This chain joins TRBV13 and TRBJ2-1, with D uncertain. This CDR3 comprises 12 residues. Germline CDR1 PRHDT, CDR2 FYEKMQ (reference sequence). Trimming took 2 bases from V and 9 from J, leaving 8 bases between them. The chain's CDR3 is CASSLKPGEQFF. The CDR3 DNA reads TGTGCCAGCAGCTTAAAACCCGGTGAGCAGTTCTTC.

V usage is TRBV7-9 and J usage is TRBJ1-6; 10 nucleotides line up with TRBD1. Germline V gene lookup returns CDR1 SEHNR and CDR2 FQNEAQ (reference sequence). V shed 3 bases and J 10 bases; nucleotides not matched to a gene: 9. This CDR3 region has 16 residues. The CDR3 protein is CASSFRSGTGESPLHF. The CDR3 bases are TGTGCCAGCAGCTTTAGATCCGGGACAGGGGAATCACCCCTCCACTTT.

This chain links TRBV7-9 with TRBJ2-1; D not certain. The CDR3 contains 16 residues. Trimming took off 1 base at V and 6 bases at J, with 16 bases between the two ends. The germline V gene has CDR1 SEHNR and CDR2 FQNEAQ (reference sequence). The CDR3 nucleotides read TGTGCCAGCAGCTTAGTCCGTCTCCCGAGAGCCAATGAGCAGTTCTTC. Amino acid sequence: CASSLVRLPRANEQFF.

This clone has a single count. The rearrangement uses TRBV11-2 and TRBJ2-7, with D possibly being TRBD2 (5 bases). CDR3 length: 14 residues. CDR1 and CDR2 from the germline V gene are SGHAT and FQNNGV. V lost 6 bases to trimming and J lost 3 bases, with 15 bases between them. This chain's CDR3 is CASSRSGSSYEQYF. The CDR3 coding sequence is TGTGCCAGCAGTCGTTCGGGGAGTAGCTACGAGCAGTACTTC.

This CDR3 reads CASSLGQTSMNTEAFF. For the CDR3, the DNA is TGCGCCAGCAGCCTCGGACAGACGAGCATGAACACTGAAGCTTTCTTT. The chain carries TRBV5-1 and TRBJ1-1; TRBD1 is a possible D gene (6 bases). Germline values: CDR1 SGHRS, CDR2 YFSETQ. V gave up 4 bases and J gave up 0 bases, with 16 bases separating them. This CDR3 has 16 amino acids.

The chain couples TRBV7-2 to TRBJ2-7; TRBD1 is a possible D gene (6 bases). This CDR3 contains 13 residues. From germline, CDR1 is SGHTA and CDR2 FQGNSA. The V end was cut by 2 bases, the J end by 5 bases, with 10 bases between. CDR3 in amino acids: CASSLRGINEQYF. The DNA of the CDR3 is TGTGCCAGCAGCTTAAGGGGGATTAACGAGCAGTACTTC.

V usage is TRBV11-2 and J usage is TRBJ1-3; D remains ambiguous. The germline V gene has CDR1 SGHAT and CDR2 FQNNGV. CDR3 length equals 14 residues. The germline V and J ends were trimmed by 1 base and 4 bases, with 8 bases remaining between them. CDR3 sequence: CASSLVSRGNTIYF. CDR3 in DNA: TGTGCCAGCAGCTTAGTTTCACGGGGAAACACCATATATTTT.

Many counts were recorded for this clone. The same CDR3 is also encoded by other DNA sequences in this sample. The chain has TRBV10-1 and TRBJ2-1; 7 bases are a match to TRBD1. The CDR3 runs to 16 residues. With 6 bases clipped from V and 10 bases from J, the junction kept 18 bases outside the gene matches. From germline, CDR1 is WNHNN and CDR2 SYGVQD (reference sequence). CDR3 sequence reads: CASRDGRQGSRGEQFF. The CDR3 nucleotides are TGCGCCAGCAGAGACGGTCGACAGGGCTCGAGGGGCGAGCAGTTCTTC.

The genes are TRBV6-1 and TRBJ2-3; D is uncertain. Germline V gene sequence: CDR1 MNHNS, CDR2 SASEGT. Trimming left V 6 bases short and J 8 bases short, with 9 bases between. This CDR3 is 11 amino acids long. The CDR3, as DNA: TGTGCCAGCAGGATCACCGGTACGCAGTATTTT. It yields the protein CASRITGTQYF.

The rearrangement uses TRBV18 and TRBJ1-2; the D is unclear. This CDR3 is built from 13 residues. Deletions cut 3 bases from V and 7 bases from J, with 12 bases between. CDR1 and CDR2 (germline): KGHSH, LQKENI. CDR3 amino acids: CASSPPFATGYTF. The CDR3 DNA sequence: TGTGCCAGCTCACCGCCTTTCGCAACTGGCTACACCTTC.

This chain connects TRBV13 to TRBJ2-7; D gene uncertain. CDR3 length: 12 amino acids. Trimming took off 5 bases at V and 4 bases at J, with 9 bases between the two ends. CDR1 and CDR2 (germline): PRHDT, FYEKMQ (reference sequence). CDR3: CASSRGGYEQYF. CDR3 bases: TGTGCCAGCAGCCGAGGTGGATACGAGCAGTACTTC.

This clone has more than one count but fewer than ten. The rearrangement joins TRBV7-6 to TRBJ2-7; TRBD2 agrees at 9 bases. Trimming took 0 bases from V and 9 from J; bases not matched to a gene: 6. This CDR3 is built from 14 residues. CDR1 and CDR2 from the germline V gene are SGHVS and FNYEAQ. DNA for the CDR3: TGTGCCAGCAGCTTAGCGGGGACTAGCCGACTGCAGTACTTC. This encodes CASSLAGTSRLQYF.

The genes are TRBV7-2 and TRBJ2-3; no firm D call. CDR1 and CDR2 (germline): SGHTA, FQGNSA. V lost 2 bases and J 0 bases, leaving 9 bases between the germline ends. The CDR3 sequence is 15 residues long. CDR3 amino acids: CASSLSVTSTDTQYF. The CDR3 nucleotides read TGTGCCAGCAGCTTAAGTGTGACCAGCACAGATACGCAGTATTTT.